This T cell receptor (beta chain) comes out of a study of early T cells in non-severe SARS-CoV-2 infection. TCRdb itself ran the 5' RACE reads through MiXCR, one entry per CDR3 protein. This sample yields tens of thousands of distinct CDR3 sequences, of which under 12% are seen a single time; 6.5% belongs to the top ten. CDR1 and CDR2 from the germline V gene are SGHRS and YFSETQ. V lost 3 bases and J 5 bases, leaving 18 bases between the germline ends. The CDR3 length is 15 residues. This clonotype was counted many times. The V call is TRBV5-1, the J call TRBJ2-7, with D hard to call. The TCR sequence derives from an adult who was a healthcare worker with PCR-confirmed SARS-CoV-2 infection or an uninfected control (not recorded which). The sequenced sample was whole blood. The CDR3 loop is CASSSTLPLGHEQYF. CDR3 DNA: TGCGCCAGCAGCTCTACCCTCCCTCTAGGACACGAGCAGTACTTC.